One and the same sample provided the 14 T cell receptor beta chains below, sequenced in a study of shared clonotypes between healthy human individuals. Produced via immunoSEQ multiplex PCR; TCRdb's table is partial and in-frame only. Here the sample spans approximately 2.3 million clones, 85% to 95% being singletons. Sample: naive CD4+ T cells from PBMCs. This sample's subset: CD45RA+ positively selected. The source of these receptors is a man aged 18 to 30 in good health. Some clones in this sample may be carry-over from other donors' samples.

The J gene is TRBJ2-7, the V gene TRBV28; D is unresolved. V was shortened by 3 bases and J by 0 bases, with 15 bases between the two germline ends. The CDR3 contains 16 residues. Germline assignment: CDR1 MDHEN and CDR2 SYDVKM. CDR3 DNA sequence: TGTGCCAGCAGTTTCGCGAGCGCCTCAAGCTCCTACGAGCAGTACTTC. It encodes CASSFASASSSYEQYF.

The rearrangement uses TRBV7-6 and TRBJ2-5; D may be TRBD1 or TRBD2 (6 bases each). Trimming shortened V by 5 bases and J by 5 bases, and 21 bases separated the two germline ends. CDR1 SGHVS and CDR2 FNYEAQ come from the germline V gene. There are 16 residues in the CDR3. The CDR3 reads CASSPTWGASAETQYF. The CDR3 region has the DNA TGTGCCAGCAGCCCGACCTGGGGGGCTAGCGCCGAGACCCAGTACTTC. The whole variable domain, remainder taken from reference TRBV7-6 and TRBJ2-5, is GAGVSQSPRYKVTKRGQDVALRCDPISGHVSLYWYRQALGQGPEFLTYFNYEAQQDKSGLPNDRFSAERPEGSISTLTIQRTEQRDSAMYRCASSPTWGASAETQYFGPGTRLLVL.

V gene TRBV7-2 combines with J gene TRBJ2-7; D remains unclear. The CDR3 sequence is 15 residues long. V was clipped by 0 bases and J by 3 bases, with 12 bases between them. Germline V gene sequence: CDR1 SGHTA, CDR2 FQGNSA. This CDR3 is CASSLAGVYNYEQYF. The DNA for the CDR3 is TGTGCCAGCAGCTTAGCAGGAGTTTACAACTACGAGCAGTACTTC.

The chain carries TRBV18 and TRBJ2-7, with 8 bases lining up with TRBD1. The germline V gene encodes CDR1 KGHSH and CDR2 LQKENI. V shed 3 bases, J shed 7 bases, and the junction held 8 bases outside the gene matches. The CDR3 contains 14 residues. CDR3: CASSPDRGYGEQYF. The CDR3 region has the DNA TGTGCCAGCTCACCTGACAGGGGCTACGGGGAGCAGTACTTC.

This sequence joins TRBV29-1 and TRBJ2-7; TRBD1 matches at 10 bases. The ends lost 6 bases at V and 4 bases at J; junction bases unmatched: 9. CDR3 length: 14 residues. CDR1 SQVTM and CDR2 ANQGSEA come from the germline V gene. The CDR3 DNA is TGCAGCGTGGAGCCGGGACAGGGGAGGTACGAGCAGTACTTC. Its protein product is CSVEPGQGRYEQYF.

V is TRBV7-2 and J is TRBJ1-5; 9 bases fit TRBD1. The V segment lost 1 base and the J segment 0 bases; nucleotides outside the gene matches: 7. Looked up from germline, CDR1 is SGHTA and CDR2 is FQGNSA. This CDR3 is built from 18 residues. This CDR3 is CASSLVGTGSLSNQPQHF. CDR3 nucleotide sequence: TGTGCCAGCAGCTTAGTAGGGACAGGGTCCCTTAGCAATCAGCCCCAGCATTTT.

This rearrangement joins TRBV29-1 to TRBJ1-1; no definite D call. Germline V lookup: CDR1 SQVTM, CDR2 ANQGSEA. Trimming shortened V by 6 bases and J by 1 base, and 12 bases separated the two germline ends. This CDR3 spans 13 amino acids. Here the CDR3 DNA reads TGCAGCGTCGACCCTCCCGAGAACACTGAAGCTTTCTTT. Translated: CSVDPPENTEAFF.

The sample holds one count of this clone. The CDR3 DNA is TGTGCCTGGATGCTAGCGGGAGCTAAAGAGCAGTACTTC. Protein sequence: CAWMLAGAKEQYF. This sequence joins TRBV30 and TRBJ2-7; 10 bases fit TRBD2. CDR3 length equals 13 residues. Germline V CDR1 and CDR2: GTSNPN, SVGIG (reference sequence). After removal of 4 bases from V and 7 bases from J, the junction contained 7 bases not matched to a gene.

The chain has TRBV6-1 and TRBJ1-2; maybe TRBD1 (6 bases). The V gene lost 6 bases and the J gene lost 5 bases, with 13 bases spanning the gap. Per germline, CDR1 MNHNS and CDR2 SASEGT. The CDR3 consists of 13 residues. This CDR3 is CASSGGEGYGYTF. Here the CDR3 DNA reads TGTGCCAGCAGCGGGGGCGAGGGGTATGGCTACACCTTC.

This chain joins TRBV5-6 and TRBJ2-5, with 11 bases aligning to TRBD2. Germline CDR1 and CDR2: SGHDT and YYEEEE. The trim removed 4 bases at V and 1 base at J, leaving 3 bases unmatched. The CDR3 has 15 amino acids. The CDR3 region is CASSPGLAAQETQYF. The DNA for the CDR3 is TGTGCCAGCAGCCCGGGACTAGCGGCCCAAGAGACCCAGTACTTC.

The chain links TRBV28 to TRBJ2-1, with 7 positions matching TRBD2. The J segment lost 9 bases and the V segment lost 8 bases, leaving 16 bases of the junction unmatched. Looked up from germline, CDR1 is MDHEN and CDR2 is SYDVKM. The CDR3 is made up of 15 amino acids. For the CDR3, the DNA is TGTGCCAGCTCCAAAGGGTCAGCGGGACTGAGTGAGCAGTTCTTC. Translating it yields CASSKGSAGLSEQFF.

V gene TRBV7-3 combines with J gene TRBJ2-7; the D gene is possibly TRBD2 (5 bases). Trimming pared 5 bases from V and 1 base from J, leaving 12 bases between. CDR3 length: 14 residues. Per germline, CDR1 SGHTA and CDR2 FQGTGA. The CDR3 reads CASSLVRGSYEQYF. CDR3 in DNA: TGTGCCAGCAGCCTAGTTCGGGGTTCCTACGAGCAGTACTTC.

This clone was counted once. V usage is TRBV6-5 and J usage is TRBJ1-2; unclear D gene. Germline values: CDR1 MNHEY, CDR2 SVGAGI. The CDR3 loop spans 11 amino acids. V was trimmed by 6 bases and J by 8 bases, leaving 10 bases between them. The DNA of the CDR3 is TGTGCCAGCAGGTTTTTGGGGGGCTACACCTTC. Protein product: CASRFLGGYTF.

About this clone: Other DNA sequences in the sample encode the same CDR3. CDR3 residues: CASSVGLAAYNEQFF. Here the CDR3 DNA reads TGTGCCAGCAGCGTGGGGCTAGCAGCCTACAATGAGCAGTTCTTC. The V call is TRBV9, the J call TRBJ2-1; D tentatively reads TRBD1 or TRBD2 (5 bases each). The V and J ends lost 2 bases and 2 bases respectively, with 11 bases between them. Germline loops: CDR1 SGDLS, CDR2 YYNGEE. The CDR3 runs to 15 residues. Full variable domain (outside the CDR3, taken from reference TRBV9 and TRBJ2-1): DSGVTQTPKHLITATGQRVTLRCSPRSGDLSVYWYQQSLDQGLQFLIQYYNGEERAKGNILERFSAQQFPDLHSELNLSSLELGDSALYFCASSVGLAAYNEQFFGPGTRLTVL.